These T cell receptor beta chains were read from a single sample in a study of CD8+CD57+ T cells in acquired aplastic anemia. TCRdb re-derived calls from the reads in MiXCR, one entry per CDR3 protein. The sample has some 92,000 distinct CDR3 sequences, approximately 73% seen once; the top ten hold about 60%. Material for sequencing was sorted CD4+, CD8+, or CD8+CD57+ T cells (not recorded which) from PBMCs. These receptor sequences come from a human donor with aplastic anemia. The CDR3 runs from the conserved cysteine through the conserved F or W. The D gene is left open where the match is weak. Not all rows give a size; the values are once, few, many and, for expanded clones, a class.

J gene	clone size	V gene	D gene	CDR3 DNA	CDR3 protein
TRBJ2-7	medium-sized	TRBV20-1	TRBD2	TGCAGTGCCCCCCCCTCAGCTAGCGGGATTGCCGAGCAGTACTTC	CSAPPSASGIAEQYF
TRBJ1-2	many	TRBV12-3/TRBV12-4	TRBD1	TGTGCCAGCAGCACAGGGGGAGGTGGCTACACCTTC	CASSTGGGGYTF
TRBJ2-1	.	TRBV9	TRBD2	TGTGCCAGCAGCGTAGATCCAGCGGGGGGGCGGAATGAGCAGTTCTTC	CASSVDPAGGRNEQFF
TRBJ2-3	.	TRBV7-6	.	TGTGCCAGCAGCTTAGGTCTAGCGAATGGATTCACAGATACGCAATATTTT	CASSLGLANGFTDTQYF
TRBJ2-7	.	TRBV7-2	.	TGTGCCAGCAGCTCAACGAACCTCTACGAGCAGTACTTC	CASSSTNLYEQYF
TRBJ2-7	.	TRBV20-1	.	TGCAGTGCTAGGTCCGGGACGTCGAGCTCCTACGAGCAGTACTTC	CSARSGTSSSYEQYF
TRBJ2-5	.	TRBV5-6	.	TGTGCCAGCAGCTTGTACGCGGTCCCAGGGACCCAGTACTTC	CASSLYAVPGTQYF
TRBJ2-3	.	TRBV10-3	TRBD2	TGTGCCATCACCCCGGGACTAGCGAGCCGGGGTAATACGCAGTATTTT	CAITPGLASRGNTQYF
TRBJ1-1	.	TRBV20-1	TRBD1	TGCAGTGCTAGCCGCGGGACAGGGAGGCACACTGAAGCTTTCTTT	CSASRGTGRHTEAFF
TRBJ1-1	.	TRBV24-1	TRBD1	TGTGCCACCAGTGATGAGACAGGGTTAGCTTTCTTT	CATSDETGLAFF
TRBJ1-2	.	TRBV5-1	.	TGCGCCAGCAGCCAAGCAGGGGCTACCTACTATGGCTACACCTTC	CASSQAGATYYGYTF
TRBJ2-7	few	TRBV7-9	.	TGTGCCAGCAGCTTAGCCGGGGGTGAGCAGTACTTC	CASSLAGGEQYF
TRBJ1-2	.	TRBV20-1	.	TGCAGTGCTAGCACGTGGGGAGGCTACACCTTC	CSASTWGGYTF
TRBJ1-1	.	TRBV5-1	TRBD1	TGCGCCAGCAGCTTGCTACTTTCAGGGGGCACTGAAGCTTTCTTT	CASSLLLSGGTEAFF
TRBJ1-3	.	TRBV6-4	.	TGTGCCAGCAGGCCCGAACCAACCTCTGGAGACACCATATATTTT	CASRPEPTSGDTIYF
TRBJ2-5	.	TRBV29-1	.	TGCAGCGTTACAGGGAAGGGCGAGACCCAGTACTTC	CSVTGKGETQYF
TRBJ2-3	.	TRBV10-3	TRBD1	TGTGCCATCAGACCGGGACAGCAGGGATGGGGCACAGATACGCAGTATTTT	CAIRPGQQGWGTDTQYF
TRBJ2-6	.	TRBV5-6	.	TGTGCCAGCAGCTTAGCTTTGGGGCAGGGAGCATCTGGGGCCAACGTCCTGACTTTC	CASSLALGQGASGANVLTF
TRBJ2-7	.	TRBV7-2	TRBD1	TGTGCCAGCAGCTCACCCGGGACAGGGGTCTTAGAGCAGTACTTC	CASSSPGTGVLEQYF
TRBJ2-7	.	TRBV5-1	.	TGCGCCAGCAGCTACCTGACAGGCGACGAGCAGTACTTC	CASSYLTGDEQYF
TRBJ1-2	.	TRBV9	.	TGTGCCAGCAGCGCACAGGGAAACTATGGCTACACCTTC	CASSAQGNYGYTF
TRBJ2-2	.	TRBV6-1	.	TGTGCCAGCTACAGGACAGCGAACACCGGGGAGCTGTTTTTT	CASYRTANTGELFF
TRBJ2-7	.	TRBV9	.	TGTGCCAGCAGCGCCACAGGGCCGGGCGAGCAGTACTTC	CASSATGPGEQYF
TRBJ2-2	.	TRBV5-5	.	TGTGCCAGCAGCCTGGAGATGCCGAGGGAGCTGTTTTTT	CASSLEMPRELFF
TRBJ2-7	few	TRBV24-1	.	TGTGCCACCAGTCCAGCCCGGTTTTACGAGCAGTACTTC	CATSPARFYEQYF
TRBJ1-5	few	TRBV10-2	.	TGCGCCAGCAGTGAGTGGGGCAATCAGCCCCAGCATTTT	CASSEWGNQPQHF
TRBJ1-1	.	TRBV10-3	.	TGTGCCATCAGTGAGTCTGAAGGGCAGCTGAACACTGAAGCTTTCTTT	CAISESEGQLNTEAFF
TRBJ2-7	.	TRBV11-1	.	TGTGCCAGCAGCTTAGTTGGGGAGGAATCCCTCTCCTACGAGCAGTACTTC	CASSLVGEESLSYEQYF
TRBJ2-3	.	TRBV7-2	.	TGTGCCAGCAGCTCCGGGGGGCAGTATTTT	CASSSGGQYF
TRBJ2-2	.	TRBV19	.	TGTGCCAGTAGTATAAGCCAAGCAGGGAGGGAGCTGTTTTTT	CASSISQAGRELFF
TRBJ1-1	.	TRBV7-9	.	TGTGCCAGCAGCCCCGGGACTGAAGCTTTCTTT	CASSPGTEAFF
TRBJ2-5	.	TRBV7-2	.	TGTGCCAGCAGCCCCCGGACGACGAGTGGGGAGACCCAGTACTTC	CASSPRTTSGETQYF
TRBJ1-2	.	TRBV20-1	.	TGCAGTGCGGGAGGCTACACCTTC	CSAGGYTF
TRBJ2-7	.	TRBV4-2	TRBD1	TGTGCCAGCAGCCAACCGGGACAGAACTACGAGCAGTACTTC	CASSQPGQNYEQYF
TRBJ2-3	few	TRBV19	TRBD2	TGTGCCACTACCCCCCGGGGGGTCGGAGCTGATACGCAGTATTTT	CATTPRGVGADTQYF
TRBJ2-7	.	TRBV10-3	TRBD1	TGTGCCATCACCAGGACAGGATCCTCCTACGAGCAGTACTTC	CAITRTGSSYEQYF
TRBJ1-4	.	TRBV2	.	TGTGCCAGCAGGGTTAGGAAAGAAAAACTGTTTTTT	CASRVRKEKLFF
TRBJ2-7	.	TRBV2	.	TGTGCCAGCAGGAGACAGGGAGGGTTGGAGCAGTACTTC	CASRRQGGLEQYF
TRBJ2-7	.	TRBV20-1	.	TGCAGTGCCCCCTTCACCTACGAGCAGTACTTC	CSAPFTYEQYF
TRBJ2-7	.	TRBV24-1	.	TGTGCCACCAGTGACCAGCGGACCCACGAGCAGTACTTC	CATSDQRTHEQYF
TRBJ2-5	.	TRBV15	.	TGTGCCACCAGCAGAGGAGCCAAAGAGACCCAGTACTTC	CATSRGAKETQYF
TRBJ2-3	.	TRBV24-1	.	TGTGCCACCAGTGATACAGGGACGACATCCACAGATACGCAGTATTTT	CATSDTGTTSTDTQYF